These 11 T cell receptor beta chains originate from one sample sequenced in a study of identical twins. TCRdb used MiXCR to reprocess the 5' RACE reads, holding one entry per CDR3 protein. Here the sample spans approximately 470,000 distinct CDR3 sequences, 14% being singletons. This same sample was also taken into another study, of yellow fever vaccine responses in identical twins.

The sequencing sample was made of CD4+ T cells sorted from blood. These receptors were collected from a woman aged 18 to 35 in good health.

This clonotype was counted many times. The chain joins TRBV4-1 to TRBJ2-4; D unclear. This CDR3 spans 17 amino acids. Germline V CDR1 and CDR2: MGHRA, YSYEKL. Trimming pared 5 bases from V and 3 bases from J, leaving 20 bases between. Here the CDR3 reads CASSIGTLDNYKNIQYF. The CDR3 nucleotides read TGCGCCAGCAGCATCGGAACGCTTGACAACTACAAAAACATTCAGTACTTC.

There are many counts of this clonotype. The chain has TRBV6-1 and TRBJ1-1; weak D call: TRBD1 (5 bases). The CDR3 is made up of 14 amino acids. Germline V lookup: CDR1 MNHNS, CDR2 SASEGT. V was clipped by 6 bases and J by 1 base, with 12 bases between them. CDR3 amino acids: CASRRWDPNTEAFF. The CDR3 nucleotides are TGTGCCAGCAGACGCTGGGACCCGAACACTGAAGCTTTCTTT.

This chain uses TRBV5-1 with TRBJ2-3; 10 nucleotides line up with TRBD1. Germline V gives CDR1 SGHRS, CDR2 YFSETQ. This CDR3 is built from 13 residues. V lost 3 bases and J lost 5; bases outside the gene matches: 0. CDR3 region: CASSWTGGDTQYF. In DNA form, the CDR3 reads TGCGCCAGCAGCTGGACAGGGGGAGATACGCAGTATTTT.

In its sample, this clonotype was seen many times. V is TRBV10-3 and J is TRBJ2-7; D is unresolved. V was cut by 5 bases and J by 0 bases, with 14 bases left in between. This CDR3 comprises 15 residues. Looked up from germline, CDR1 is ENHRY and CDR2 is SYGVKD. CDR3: CAISSGKPSSYEQYF. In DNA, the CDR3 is TGTGCCATCAGTTCAGGTAAACCAAGCTCCTACGAGCAGTACTTC.

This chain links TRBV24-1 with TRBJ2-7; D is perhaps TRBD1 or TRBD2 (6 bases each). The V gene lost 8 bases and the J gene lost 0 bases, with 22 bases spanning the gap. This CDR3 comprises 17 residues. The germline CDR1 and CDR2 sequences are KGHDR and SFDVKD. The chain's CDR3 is CATIPGSLGGHSYEQYF. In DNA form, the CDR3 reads TGTGCCACCATCCCGGGTTCCTTGGGGGGCCACTCCTACGAGCAGTACTTC.

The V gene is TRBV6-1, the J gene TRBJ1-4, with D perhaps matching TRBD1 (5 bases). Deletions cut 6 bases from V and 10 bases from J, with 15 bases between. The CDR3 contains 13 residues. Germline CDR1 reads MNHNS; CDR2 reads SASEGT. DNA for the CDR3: TGTGCCAGCAGCGGGACGGTGGGAGGAAAACTGTTTTTT. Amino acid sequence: CASSGTVGGKLFF.

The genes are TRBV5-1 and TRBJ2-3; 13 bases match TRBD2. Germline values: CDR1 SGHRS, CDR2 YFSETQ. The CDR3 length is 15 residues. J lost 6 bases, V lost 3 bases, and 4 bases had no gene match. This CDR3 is CASSWTSGGLDTQYF. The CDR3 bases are TGCGCCAGCAGCTGGACTAGCGGGGGTCTGGATACGCAGTATTTT.

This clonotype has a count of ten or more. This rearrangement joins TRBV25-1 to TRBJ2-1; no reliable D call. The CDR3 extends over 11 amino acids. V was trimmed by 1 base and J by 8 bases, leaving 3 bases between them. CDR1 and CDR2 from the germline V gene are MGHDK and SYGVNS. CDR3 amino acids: CASSEFHEQFF. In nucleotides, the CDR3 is TGTGCCAGCAGTGAATTTCATGAGCAGTTCTTC. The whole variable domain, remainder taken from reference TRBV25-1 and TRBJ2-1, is EADIYQTPRYLVIGTGKKITLECSQTMGHDKMYWYQQDPGMELHLIHYSYGVNSTEKGDLSSESTVSRIRTEHFPLTLESARPSHTSQYLCASSEFHEQFFGPGTRLTVL.

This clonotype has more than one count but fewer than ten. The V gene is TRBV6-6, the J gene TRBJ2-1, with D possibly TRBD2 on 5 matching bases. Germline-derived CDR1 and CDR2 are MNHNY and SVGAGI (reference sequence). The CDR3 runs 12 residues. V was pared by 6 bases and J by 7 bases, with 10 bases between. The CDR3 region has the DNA TGTGCCAGCAGCCAGAGGGATAATGAGCAGTTCTTC. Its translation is CASSQRDNEQFF.

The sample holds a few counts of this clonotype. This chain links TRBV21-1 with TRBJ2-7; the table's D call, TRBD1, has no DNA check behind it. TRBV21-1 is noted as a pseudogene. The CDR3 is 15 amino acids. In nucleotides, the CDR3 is TGTGCCAGCAGCAAAGACCCGGGAATCTCCTACGAGCAGTACTTC. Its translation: CASSKDPGISYEQYF.

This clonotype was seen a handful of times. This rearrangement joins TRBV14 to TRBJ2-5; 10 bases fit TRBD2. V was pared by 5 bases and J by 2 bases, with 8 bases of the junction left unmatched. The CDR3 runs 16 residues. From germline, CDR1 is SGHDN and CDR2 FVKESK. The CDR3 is CASSNLAGAVQETQYF. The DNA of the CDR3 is TGTGCCAGCAGCAACCTAGCGGGGGCCGTTCAAGAGACCCAGTACTTC.